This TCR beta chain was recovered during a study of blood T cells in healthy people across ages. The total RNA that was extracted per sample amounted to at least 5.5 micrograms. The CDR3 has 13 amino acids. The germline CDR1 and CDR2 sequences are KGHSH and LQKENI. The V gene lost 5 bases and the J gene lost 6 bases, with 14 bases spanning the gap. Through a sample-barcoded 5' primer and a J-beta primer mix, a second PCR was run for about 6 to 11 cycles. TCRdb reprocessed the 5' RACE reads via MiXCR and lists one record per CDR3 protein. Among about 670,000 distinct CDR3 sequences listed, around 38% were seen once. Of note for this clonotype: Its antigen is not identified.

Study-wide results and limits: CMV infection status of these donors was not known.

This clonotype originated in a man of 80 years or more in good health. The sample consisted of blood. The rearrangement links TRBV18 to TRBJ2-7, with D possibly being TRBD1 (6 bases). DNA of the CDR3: TGTGCCAGCTCAGCTAACAGGGACACCGAGCAGTACTTC. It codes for CASSANRDTEQYF.